This entry features one TCR beta chain sequence. This specimen comes from a study of blood T cell repertoires in COVID-19. About the research overall: Material from acute and convalescent COVID-19 was sourced from the United States, Italy and Spain. PBMCs, B-cell-depleted T cells, or T cells provided the cDNA or gDNA that made up the material.

The germline V gene has CDR1 SGHTA and CDR2 FQGTGA. Trimming removed 5 bases from V and 0 bases from J; junction bases left unmatched: 3. The CDR3 is 14 amino acids. As handled by the study authors: Amplified reference gene primers provided the basis for estimating nucleated cell counts. Clones were sequenced by immunoSEQ multiplex PCR, and TCRdb holds only the in-frame ones, with some missing. That table supplies the V and J calls and clone size; D and trimming were determined from the DNA. The table has approximately 100,000 clones, 65% to 90% seen once. The genes are TRBV7-3 and TRBJ1-1, with 7 bases matching TRBD1. The material sequenced was peripheral blood. The source of this sequence is a man aged 55 to 70 with acute or convalescent COVID-19. The chain's CDR3 is CASSRDSMNTEAFF. The CDR3 DNA sequence: TGTGCCAGCAGCCGGGACAGCATGAACACTGAAGCTTTCTTT.